Listed below are T cell receptor beta chains from one sample, sequenced in a study of CD8 T cells in Susac syndrome. TCRdb redid the calling of the immunoSEQ multiplex PCR reads with MiXCR, one entry per CDR3 protein. The table lists about 190,000 distinct CDR3 sequences, approximately 95% of them singletons. What was sequenced was CD4+ T cells from PBMCs. The origin of the receptors is a human donor in good health. Each CDR3 is given with its conserved first and last residue. The order of the fields is V gene, J gene, D gene, CDR3 protein. A D gene is named only where the DNA matches it firmly.

V gene: TRBV11-2; J gene: TRBJ1-4; D gene: .; CDR3 protein: CASSKARLLFF
V gene: TRBV4-1; J gene: TRBJ2-7; D gene: .; CDR3 protein: CASSQDPDYEQYF
V gene: TRBV15; J gene: TRBJ2-5; D gene: .; CDR3 protein: CATSRGVREWTQYF
V gene: TRBV20-1; J gene: TRBJ1-1; D gene: .; CDR3 protein: CSAEQRNTEAFF
V gene: TRBV24-1; J gene: TRBJ2-5; D gene: TRBD1; CDR3 protein: CATSDFGQGKTQYF
V gene: TRBV1; J gene: TRBJ2-7; D gene: .; CDR3 protein: CTSSRRAPEQYF
V gene: TRBV29-1; J gene: TRBJ2-3; D gene: .; CDR3 protein: CSVEGKFAGAKGTQYF
V gene: TRBV20-1; J gene: TRBJ1-5; D gene: .; CDR3 protein: CSAHPGRLSNQPQHF
V gene: TRBV29-1; J gene: TRBJ1-4; D gene: .; CDR3 protein: CSARTATNEKLFF
V gene: TRBV29-1; J gene: TRBJ1-2; D gene: .; CDR3 protein: CSVEADSTNYGYTF
V gene: TRBV6-6; J gene: TRBJ2-3; D gene: .; CDR3 protein: CASSYGSTDTQYF
V gene: TRBV5-5; J gene: TRBJ2-6; D gene: .; CDR3 protein: CASSLPGGANVLTF
V gene: TRBV6-1; J gene: TRBJ2-3; D gene: TRBD1; CDR3 protein: CASSEAGGQGYTDTQYF
V gene: TRBV2; J gene: TRBJ1-2; D gene: .; CDR3 protein: CASSEVREGGYTF
V gene: TRBV6-2/TRBV6-3; J gene: TRBJ2-3; D gene: TRBD2; CDR3 protein: CASPPAGLVDVDTQYF
V gene: TRBV29-1; J gene: TRBJ1-2; D gene: .; CDR3 protein: CSVQIRGVGYTF
V gene: TRBV20-1; J gene: TRBJ2-1; D gene: .; CDR3 protein: CSARRVSGSWEQFF
V gene: TRBV30; J gene: TRBJ2-1; D gene: TRBD2; CDR3 protein: CAWRLAGTNEQFF
V gene: TRBV7-2; J gene: TRBJ2-4; D gene: .; CDR3 protein: CASNIQGLAKNIQYF
V gene: TRBV19; J gene: TRBJ2-1; D gene: TRBD2; CDR3 protein: CASTSGGNNEQFF
V gene: TRBV28; J gene: TRBJ2-1; D gene: TRBD2; CDR3 protein: CASSITSDPGNEQFF
V gene: TRBV4-2; J gene: TRBJ2-1; D gene: TRBD2; CDR3 protein: CASSLRRGTSGSPSSYNEQFF
V gene: TRBV4-1; J gene: TRBJ2-2; D gene: .; CDR3 protein: CASSKMTSTNTGELFF
V gene: TRBV6-2/TRBV6-3; J gene: TRBJ1-5; D gene: .; CDR3 protein: CASSYRAGAVNQPQHF
V gene: TRBV9; J gene: TRBJ2-3; D gene: .; CDR3 protein: CASSVQGRTGTDTQYF
V gene: TRBV5-1; J gene: TRBJ1-1; D gene: .; CDR3 protein: CASSLAWTETEAFF
V gene: TRBV9; J gene: TRBJ2-1; D gene: .; CDR3 protein: CASSVDQGGRFNEQFF
V gene: TRBV12-3/TRBV12-4; J gene: TRBJ1-6; D gene: .; CDR3 protein: CASSLGRMNSPLHF
V gene: TRBV20-1; J gene: TRBJ2-7; D gene: .; CDR3 protein: CSADSLTNYEQYF
V gene: TRBV14; J gene: TRBJ2-3; D gene: .; CDR3 protein: CASSQLPDTQYF
V gene: TRBV5-1; J gene: TRBJ2-1; D gene: .; CDR3 protein: CASSGTSHEQFF
V gene: TRBV19; J gene: TRBJ2-2; D gene: .; CDR3 protein: CASSIQSGELFF
V gene: TRBV12-3/TRBV12-4; J gene: TRBJ1-2; D gene: TRBD1; CDR3 protein: CASSQGQGAYGYTF
V gene: TRBV28; J gene: TRBJ2-5; D gene: TRBD2; CDR3 protein: CASSEGLAGQTQYF
V gene: TRBV24-1; J gene: TRBJ1-1; D gene: TRBD1; CDR3 protein: CATRDRGRTEAFF
V gene: TRBV24-1; J gene: TRBJ1-1; D gene: TRBD1; CDR3 protein: CATSDRTPGGFTEAFF
V gene: TRBV10-3; J gene: TRBJ1-2; D gene: .; CDR3 protein: CAISESDRTNYGYTF
V gene: TRBV20-1; J gene: TRBJ2-7; D gene: TRBD1; CDR3 protein: CSAFKQGDINEQYF
V gene: TRBV5-4; J gene: TRBJ1-2; D gene: .; CDR3 protein: CASSLAQQLNYGYTF
V gene: TRBV20-1; J gene: TRBJ1-1; D gene: .; CDR3 protein: CSARVPPTNTEAFF
V gene: TRBV4-2; J gene: TRBJ2-1; D gene: .; CDR3 protein: CASSLSQGGSSYNEQFF
V gene: TRBV6-2/TRBV6-3; J gene: TRBJ1-2; D gene: .; CDR3 protein: CASSYVRYGYTF
V gene: TRBV5-1; J gene: TRBJ2-5; D gene: TRBD2; CDR3 protein: CASSLSSGRAVERDF
V gene: TRBV20-1; J gene: TRBJ2-3; D gene: TRBD1; CDR3 protein: CSAPRGRGSPDTQYF
V gene: TRBV12-3/TRBV12-4; J gene: TRBJ2-1; D gene: TRBD2; CDR3 protein: CASSGLTSGYSYNEQFF
V gene: TRBV29-1; J gene: TRBJ1-1; D gene: .; CDR3 protein: CSVGKAFF
V gene: TRBV6-1; J gene: TRBJ2-5; D gene: .; CDR3 protein: CASSEFLGNQETQYF
V gene: TRBV15; J gene: TRBJ2-1; D gene: .; CDR3 protein: CATSRGLPYNEQFF